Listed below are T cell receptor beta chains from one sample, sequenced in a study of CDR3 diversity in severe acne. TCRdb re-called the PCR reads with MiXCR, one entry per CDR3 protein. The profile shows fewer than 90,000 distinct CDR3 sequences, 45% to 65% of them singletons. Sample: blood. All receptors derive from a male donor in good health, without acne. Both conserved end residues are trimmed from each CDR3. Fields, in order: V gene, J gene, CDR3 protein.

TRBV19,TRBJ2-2,ATSQGAFSAGELF
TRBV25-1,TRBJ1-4,ASSSTGFGKKLF
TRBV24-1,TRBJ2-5,ARPEVLFVPLRSGGETQY
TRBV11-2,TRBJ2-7,ASSADLGAYEQY
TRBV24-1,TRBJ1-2,ATSDLTGPNGYT
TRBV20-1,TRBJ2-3,SLRVDTQY
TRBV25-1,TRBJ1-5,ASSEGQGTFSNQPQH
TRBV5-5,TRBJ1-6,ASSHPGQGSPLH
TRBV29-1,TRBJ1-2,SVDSSVGYT
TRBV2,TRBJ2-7,ASSEVGGSYEQY
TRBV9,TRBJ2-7,ASKGIWDHIYEQY
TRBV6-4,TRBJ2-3,ASSDSAGGRDTQY
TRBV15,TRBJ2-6,ATSRGGTVFGGANVLT
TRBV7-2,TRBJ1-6,ASSSSTVNSPLH
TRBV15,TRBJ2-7,AIRDSSRSYEQY
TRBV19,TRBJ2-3,ATSRGTSSPLHFGNGSTDTQY
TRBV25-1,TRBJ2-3,ASSEGASGGSGTDTQY
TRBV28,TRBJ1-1,ASKRNTVAS
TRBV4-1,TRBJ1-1,ASSQIDTEAF
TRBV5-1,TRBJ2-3,ASSLALAALSTDTQY
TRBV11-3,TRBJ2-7,ASSPSGSGLYRGSYEQY
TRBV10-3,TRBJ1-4,AIKDREEEKLF
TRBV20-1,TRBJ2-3,SALATPGVGGPKDTQY
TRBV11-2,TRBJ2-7,ASSLARDAGYEQY
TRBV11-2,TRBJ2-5,ASSRDRQETQY
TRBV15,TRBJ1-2,ATSRDLRGDGYT
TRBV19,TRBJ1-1,AGPGSLNTEAF